The next 4 T cell receptor beta chains were all read from a single sample in a study of CD8 T cells in Susac syndrome. cDNA came from about 0.46 to 1 ug RNA primed by random hexamers. One entry per CDR3 protein results from TCRdb running MiXCR on the immunoSEQ multiplex PCR reads. The sample comprises about 120,000 distinct CDR3 sequences, around 94% of which are singletons, and more than 0.25% rests with the top ten. Specimen: CD8+ T cells from PBMCs. The receptors stem from a human donor with Susac syndrome.

This clonotype was observed a single time. The V and J genes are TRBV19 and TRBJ1-5, with 10 bases matching TRBD1. V lost 4 bases and J lost 5; bases outside the gene matches: 5. Germline V lookup: CDR1 LNHDA, CDR2 SQIVND (reference sequence). The CDR3 extends over 15 amino acids. The CDR3 reads CASSRRQGAYQPQHF. The CDR3 region has the DNA TGTGCCAGTAGTAGACGACAGGGGGCTTATCAGCCCCAGCATTTT. The variable domain in full, with the rest retrieved from reference TRBV19 and TRBJ1-5, is DGGITQSPKYLFRKEGQNVTLSCEQNLNHDAMYWYRQDPGQGLRLIYYSQIVNDFQKGDIAEGYSVSREKKESFPLTVTSAQKNPTAFYLCASSRRQGAYQPQHFGDGTRLSIL.

This chain joins TRBV3-1 and TRBJ2-2; D remains unclear. CDR3 length equals 13 residues. Germline CDR1 LGHDT, CDR2 YNNKEL (reference sequence). Trimming took 1 base from V and 6 from J, leaving 6 bases between them. The CDR3 protein is CASSQGSPGELFF. DNA of the CDR3: TGTGCCAGCAGCCAAGGATCCCCCGGGGAGCTGTTTTTT.

This chain links TRBV9 with TRBJ2-7; D is unclear. Germline assignment: CDR1 SGDLS and CDR2 YYNGEE. V was cut by 0 bases and J by 2 bases, with 6 bases left in between. The CDR3 contains 13 residues. This CDR3 reads CASSVDWAYEQYF. The DNA of the CDR3 is TGTGCCAGCAGCGTAGATTGGGCCTACGAGCAGTACTTC.

The genes are TRBV5-1 and TRBJ1-5; TRBD1 aligns across 7 bases. The V segment lost 0 bases and the J segment 1 base; nucleotides outside the gene matches: 4. CDR1 and CDR2 (germline): SGHRS, YFSETQ. CDR3 size: 16 residues. Written as DNA, the CDR3 is TGCGCCAGCAGCTTGGCCCCAGGGGGAAGCAATCAGCCCCAGCATTTT. Its translation: CASSLAPGGSNQPQHF.